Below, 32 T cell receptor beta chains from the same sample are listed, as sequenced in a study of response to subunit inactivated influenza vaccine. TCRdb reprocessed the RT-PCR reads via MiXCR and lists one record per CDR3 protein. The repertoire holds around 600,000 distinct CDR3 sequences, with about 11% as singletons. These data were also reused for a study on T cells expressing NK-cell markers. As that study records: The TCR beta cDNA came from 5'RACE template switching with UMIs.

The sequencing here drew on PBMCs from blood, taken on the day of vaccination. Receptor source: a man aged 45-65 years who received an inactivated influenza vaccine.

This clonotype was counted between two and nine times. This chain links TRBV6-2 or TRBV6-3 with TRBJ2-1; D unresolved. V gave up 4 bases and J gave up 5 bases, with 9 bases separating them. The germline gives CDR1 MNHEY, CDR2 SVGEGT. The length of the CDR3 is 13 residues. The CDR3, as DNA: TGTGCCAGCAGTTTAGACATAAACAATGAGCAGTTCTTC. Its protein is CASSLDINNEQFF.

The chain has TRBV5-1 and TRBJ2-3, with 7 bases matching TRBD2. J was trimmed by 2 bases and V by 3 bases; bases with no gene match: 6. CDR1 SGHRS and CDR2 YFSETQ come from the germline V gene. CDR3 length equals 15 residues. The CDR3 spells CASSYGAGDTDTQYF. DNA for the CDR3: TGCGCCAGCAGCTACGGCGCGGGGGACACAGATACGCAGTATTTT.

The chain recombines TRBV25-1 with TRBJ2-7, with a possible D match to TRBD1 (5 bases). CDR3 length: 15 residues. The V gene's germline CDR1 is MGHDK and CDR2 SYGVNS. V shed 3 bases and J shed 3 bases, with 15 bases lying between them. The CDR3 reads CASSESQTGRYEQYF. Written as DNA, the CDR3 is TGTGCCAGCAGTGAGTCCCAAACAGGTCGCTACGAGCAGTACTTC.

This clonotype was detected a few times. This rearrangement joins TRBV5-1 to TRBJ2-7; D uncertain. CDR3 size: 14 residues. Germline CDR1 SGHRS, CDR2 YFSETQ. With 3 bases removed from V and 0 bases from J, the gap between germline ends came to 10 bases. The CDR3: CASSSILDSYEQYF. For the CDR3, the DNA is TGCGCCAGCAGCTCAATATTAGACTCCTACGAGCAGTACTTC.

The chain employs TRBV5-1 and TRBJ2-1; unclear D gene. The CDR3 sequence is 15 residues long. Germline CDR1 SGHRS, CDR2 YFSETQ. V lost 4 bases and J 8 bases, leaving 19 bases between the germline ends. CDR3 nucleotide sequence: TGCGCCAGCAGCGACGGTGGCTCAGCAGTGGATGAGCAGTTCTTC. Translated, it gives CASSDGGSAVDEQFF.

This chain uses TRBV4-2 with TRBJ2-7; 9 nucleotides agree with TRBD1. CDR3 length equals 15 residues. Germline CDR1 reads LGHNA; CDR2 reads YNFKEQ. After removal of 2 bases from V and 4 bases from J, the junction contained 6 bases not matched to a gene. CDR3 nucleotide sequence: TGTGCCAGCAGCCAATCTCTGACAGGGGGATACGAGCAGTACTTC. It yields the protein CASSQSLTGGYEQYF.

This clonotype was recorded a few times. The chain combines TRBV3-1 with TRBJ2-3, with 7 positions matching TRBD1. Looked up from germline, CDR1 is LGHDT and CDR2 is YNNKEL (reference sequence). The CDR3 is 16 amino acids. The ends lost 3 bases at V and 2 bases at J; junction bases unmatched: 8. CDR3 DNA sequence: TGTGCCAGCAGCCATAACAGGGGAGCTTACACAGATACGCAGTATTTT. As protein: CASSHNRGAYTDTQYF.

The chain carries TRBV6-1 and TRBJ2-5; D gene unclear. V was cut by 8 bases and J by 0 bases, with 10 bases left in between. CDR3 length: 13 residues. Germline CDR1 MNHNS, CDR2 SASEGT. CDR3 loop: CASQESYQETQYF. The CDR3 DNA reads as TGTGCCAGCCAGGAGAGCTACCAAGAGACCCAGTACTTC.

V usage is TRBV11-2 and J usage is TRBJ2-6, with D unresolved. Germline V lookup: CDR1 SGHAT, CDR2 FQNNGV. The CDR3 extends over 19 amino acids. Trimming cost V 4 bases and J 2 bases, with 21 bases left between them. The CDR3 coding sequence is TGTGCCAGCAGCTCATTGAAGTCAGGTCCCGCAACTGGGGCCAACGTCCTGACTTTC. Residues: CASSSLKSGPATGANVLTF.

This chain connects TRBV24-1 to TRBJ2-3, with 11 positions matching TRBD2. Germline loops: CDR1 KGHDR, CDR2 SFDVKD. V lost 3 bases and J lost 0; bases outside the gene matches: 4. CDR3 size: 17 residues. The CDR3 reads CATSDPGLAASTDTQYF. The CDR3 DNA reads TGTGCCACCAGTGATCCGGGACTAGCGGCTAGCACAGATACGCAGTATTTT.

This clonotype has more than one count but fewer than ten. For the CDR3, the DNA is TGTGCCAGCAGTTACCAGGGAGGACGGAACTATGGCTACACCTTC. It yields the protein CASSYQGGRNYGYTF. The genes are TRBV6-5 and TRBJ1-2; tentative D call: TRBD1 (5 bases). V shed 2 bases and J shed 2 bases, with 12 bases lying between them. Germline V gives CDR1 MNHEY, CDR2 SVGAGI. This CDR3 comprises 15 residues.

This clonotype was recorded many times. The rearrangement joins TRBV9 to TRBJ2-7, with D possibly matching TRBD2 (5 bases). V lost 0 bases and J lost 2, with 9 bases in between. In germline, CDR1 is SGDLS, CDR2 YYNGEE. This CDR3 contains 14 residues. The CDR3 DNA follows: TGTGCCAGCAGCGTAGAAGAGGGCACCTACGAGCAGTACTTC. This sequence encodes CASSVEEGTYEQYF.

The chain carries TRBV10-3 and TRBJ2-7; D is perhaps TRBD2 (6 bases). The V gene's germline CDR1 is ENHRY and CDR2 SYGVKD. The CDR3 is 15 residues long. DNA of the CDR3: TGTGCAATTCGGGGAGGCCCCTCTTACTCCTACGAGCAGTACTTC. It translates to CAIRGGPSYSYEQYF.

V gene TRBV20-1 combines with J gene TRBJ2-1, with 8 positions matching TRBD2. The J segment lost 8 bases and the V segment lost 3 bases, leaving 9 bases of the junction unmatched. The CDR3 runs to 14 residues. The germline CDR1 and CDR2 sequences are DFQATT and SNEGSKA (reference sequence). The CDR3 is CSASGGASVDEQFF. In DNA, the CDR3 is TGCAGTGCTAGCGGGGGGGCCTCTGTCGATGAGCAGTTCTTC.

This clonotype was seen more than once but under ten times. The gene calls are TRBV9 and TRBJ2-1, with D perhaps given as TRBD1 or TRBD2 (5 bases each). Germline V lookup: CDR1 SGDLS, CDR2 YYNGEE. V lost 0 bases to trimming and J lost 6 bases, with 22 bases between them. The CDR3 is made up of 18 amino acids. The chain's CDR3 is CASSVGVFGAPSRNEQFF. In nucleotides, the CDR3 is TGTGCCAGCAGCGTAGGAGTTTTCGGGGCCCCGTCCCGCAATGAGCAGTTCTTC. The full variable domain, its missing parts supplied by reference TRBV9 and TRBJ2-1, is DSGVTQTPKHLITATGQRVTLRCSPRSGDLSVYWYQQSLDQGLQFLIQYYNGEERAKGNILERFSAQQFPDLHSELNLSSLELGDSALYFCASSVGVFGAPSRNEQFFGPGTRLTVL.

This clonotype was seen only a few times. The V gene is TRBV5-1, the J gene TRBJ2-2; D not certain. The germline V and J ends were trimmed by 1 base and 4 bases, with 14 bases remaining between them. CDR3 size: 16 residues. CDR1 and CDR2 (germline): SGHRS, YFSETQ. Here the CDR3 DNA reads TGCGCCAGCAGCTTGAATGGGGAACCCGGCACCGGGGAGCTGTTTTTT. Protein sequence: CASSLNGEPGTGELFF.

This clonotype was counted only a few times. The CDR3 DNA reads TGTGCCAGCAGTTTAGCGGTGAATTCACCCCTCCACTTT. This gives the protein CASSLAVNSPLHF. The rearrangement uses TRBV12-3 or TRBV12-4 and TRBJ1-6; D gene ambiguous. V dropped 0 bases and J dropped 7 bases, with 4 bases sitting between them. The CDR3 is 13 amino acids.

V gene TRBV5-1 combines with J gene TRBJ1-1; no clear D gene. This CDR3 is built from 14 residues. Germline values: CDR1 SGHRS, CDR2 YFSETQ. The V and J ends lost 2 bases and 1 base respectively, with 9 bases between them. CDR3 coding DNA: TGCGCCAGCAGCTTAAGCCCGGGGAACACTGAAGCTTTCTTT. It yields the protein CASSLSPGNTEAFF.

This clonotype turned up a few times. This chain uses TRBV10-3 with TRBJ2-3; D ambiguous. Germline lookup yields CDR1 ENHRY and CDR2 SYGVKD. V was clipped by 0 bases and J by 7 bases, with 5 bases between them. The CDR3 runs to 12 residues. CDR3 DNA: TGTGCCATCAGTGAGTCCGGTAATACGCAGTATTTT. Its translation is CAISESGNTQYF.

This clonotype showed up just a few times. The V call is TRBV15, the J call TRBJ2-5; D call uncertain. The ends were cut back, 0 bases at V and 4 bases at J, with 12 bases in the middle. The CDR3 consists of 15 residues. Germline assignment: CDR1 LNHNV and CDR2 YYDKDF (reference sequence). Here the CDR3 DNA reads TGTGCCACCAGCAGAGATGATACGCAAGGAGAGACCCAGTACTTC. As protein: CATSRDDTQGETQYF.

CDR3 sequence reads: CASSPHSPSGGSHYGYTF. The CDR3 region has the DNA TGTGCCAGCAGTCCCCATAGTCCTTCAGGGGGCAGTCACTATGGCTACACCTTC. The rearrangement joins TRBV28 to TRBJ1-2; 8 nucleotides agree with TRBD1. Germline CDR1 and CDR2: MDHEN and SYDVKM. The CDR3 contains 18 residues. V was pared by 5 bases and J by 3 bases, with 17 bases of the junction left unmatched.

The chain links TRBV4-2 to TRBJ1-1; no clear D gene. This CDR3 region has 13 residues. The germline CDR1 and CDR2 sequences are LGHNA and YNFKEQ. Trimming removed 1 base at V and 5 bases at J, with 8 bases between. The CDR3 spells CASSQVFRTEAFF. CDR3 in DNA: TGTGCCAGCAGCCAAGTATTCCGAACTGAAGCTTTCTTT.

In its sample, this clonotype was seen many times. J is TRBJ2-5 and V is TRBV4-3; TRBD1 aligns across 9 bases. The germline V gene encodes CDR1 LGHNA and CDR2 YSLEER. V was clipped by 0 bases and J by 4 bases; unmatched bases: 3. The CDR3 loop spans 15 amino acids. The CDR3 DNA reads TGCGCCAGCAGCCAAGAAAGGACAGGGGTAGAGACCCAGTACTTC. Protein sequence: CASSQERTGVETQYF.

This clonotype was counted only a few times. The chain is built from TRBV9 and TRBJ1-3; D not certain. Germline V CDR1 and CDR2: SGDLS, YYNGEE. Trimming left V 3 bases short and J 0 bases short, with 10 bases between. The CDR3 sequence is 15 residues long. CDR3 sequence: CASSEDGNSGNTIYF. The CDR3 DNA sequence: TGTGCCAGCAGCGAAGACGGGAACTCTGGAAACACCATATATTTT.

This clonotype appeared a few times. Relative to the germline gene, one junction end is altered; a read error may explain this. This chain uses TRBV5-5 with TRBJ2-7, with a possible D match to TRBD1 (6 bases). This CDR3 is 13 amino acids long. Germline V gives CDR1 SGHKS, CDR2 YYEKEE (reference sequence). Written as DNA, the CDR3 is TGTGCCAGCAGCTTGGTGACAGGCATTCGGGCTTGGTTC. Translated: CASSLVTGIRAWF.

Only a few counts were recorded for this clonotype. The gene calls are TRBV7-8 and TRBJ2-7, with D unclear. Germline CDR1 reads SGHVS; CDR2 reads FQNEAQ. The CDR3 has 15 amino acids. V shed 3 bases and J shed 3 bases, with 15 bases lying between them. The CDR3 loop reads CASSFSGGTIYEQYF. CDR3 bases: TGTGCCAGCAGCTTCTCGGGCGGAACGATCTACGAGCAGTACTTC.

In DNA, the CDR3 is TGTGCCAGCAGTGTTGGGAGCTACACAGATACGCAGTATTTT. The encoded protein is CASSVGSYTDTQYF. The genes are TRBV2 and TRBJ2-3; perhaps TRBD2 as D (5 bases). This CDR3 region has 14 residues. The germline CDR1 and CDR2 sequences are SNHLY and FYNNEI. V was pared by 4 bases and J by 2 bases, with 10 bases between. Full variable domain (remainder filled in from reference TRBV2 and TRBJ2-3): EPEVTQTPSHQVTQMGQEVILRCVPISNHLYFYWYRQILGQKVEFLVSFYNNEISEKSEIFDDQFSVERPDGSNFTLKIRSTKLEDSAMYFCASSVGSYTDTQYFGPGTRLTVL.

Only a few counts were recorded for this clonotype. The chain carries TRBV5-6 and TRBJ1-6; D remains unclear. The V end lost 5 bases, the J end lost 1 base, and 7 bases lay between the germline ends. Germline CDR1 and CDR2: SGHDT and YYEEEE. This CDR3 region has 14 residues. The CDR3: CASSFRSYNSPLHF. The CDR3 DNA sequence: TGTGCCAGCAGTTTTAGGTCCTATAATTCACCCCTCCACTTT. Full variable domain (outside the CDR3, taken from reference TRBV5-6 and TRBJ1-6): DAGVTQSPTHLIKTRGQQVTLRCSPKSGHDTVSWYQQALGQGPQFIFQYYEEEERQRGNFPDRFSGHQFPNYSSELNVNALLLGDSALYLCASSFRSYNSPLHFGNGTRLTVT.

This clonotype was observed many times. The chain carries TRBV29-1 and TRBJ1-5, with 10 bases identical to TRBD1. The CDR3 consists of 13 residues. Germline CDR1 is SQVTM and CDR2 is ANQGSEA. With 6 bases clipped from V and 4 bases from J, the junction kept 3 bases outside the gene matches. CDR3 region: CSVAGQGNQPQHF. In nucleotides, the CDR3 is TGCAGCGTCGCGGGACAGGGGAATCAGCCCCAGCATTTT.

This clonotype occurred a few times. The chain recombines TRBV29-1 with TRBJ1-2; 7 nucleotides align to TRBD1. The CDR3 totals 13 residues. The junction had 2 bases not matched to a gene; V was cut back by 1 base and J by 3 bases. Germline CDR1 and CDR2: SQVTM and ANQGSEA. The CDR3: CSVEGDRDYGYTF. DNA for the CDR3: TGCAGCGTTGAAGGGGACAGAGACTATGGCTACACCTTC.

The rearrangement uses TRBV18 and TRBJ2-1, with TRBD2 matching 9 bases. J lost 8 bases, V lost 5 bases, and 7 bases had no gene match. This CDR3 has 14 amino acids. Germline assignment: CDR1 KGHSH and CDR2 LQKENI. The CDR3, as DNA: TGTGCCAGCTCAGTAGCGGGAGATTGGTATGAGCAGTTCTTC. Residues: CASSVAGDWYEQFF.

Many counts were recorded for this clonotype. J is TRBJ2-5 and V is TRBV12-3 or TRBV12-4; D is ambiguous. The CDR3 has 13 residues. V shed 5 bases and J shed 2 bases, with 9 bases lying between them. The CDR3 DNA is TGTGCCAGCAGTATCTACATTCAAGAGACCCAGTACTTC. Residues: CASSIYIQETQYF.